What follows is one TCR beta chain and its context. The sample originates from a study of blood T cell repertoires in COVID-19. TCRdb keeps only in-frame clones here, not all; method: immunoSEQ multiplex PCR. In the table there are 95,000 to 120,000 clones, about 88% of which are singletons. Germline assignment: CDR1 MNHEY and CDR2 SVGAGI. This CDR3 spans 12 amino acids. The sample was peripheral blood. This TCR was sampled from a man in his forties or fifties with acute or convalescent COVID-19. The rearrangement joins TRBV6-5 to TRBJ2-7; D unclear. This chain's CDR3 is CASLVSRAEQYF. The CDR3 DNA reads TGTGCTTCCCTCGTGTCCCGAGCCGAGCAGTACTTC.